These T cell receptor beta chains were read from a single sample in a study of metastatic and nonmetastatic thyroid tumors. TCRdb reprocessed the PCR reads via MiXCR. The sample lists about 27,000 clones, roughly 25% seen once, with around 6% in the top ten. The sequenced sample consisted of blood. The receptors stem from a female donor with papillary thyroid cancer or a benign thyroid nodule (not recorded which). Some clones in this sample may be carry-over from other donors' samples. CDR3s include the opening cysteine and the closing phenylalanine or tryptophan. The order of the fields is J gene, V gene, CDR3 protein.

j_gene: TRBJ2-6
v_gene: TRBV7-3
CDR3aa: CASSPHGAGANVLTF

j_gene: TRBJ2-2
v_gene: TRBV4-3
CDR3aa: CASSQERGIGELFF

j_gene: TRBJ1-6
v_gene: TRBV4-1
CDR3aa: CASSQDRDNPRAPLHF

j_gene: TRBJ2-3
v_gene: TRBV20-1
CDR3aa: CSARDPGRGLTYTQYF

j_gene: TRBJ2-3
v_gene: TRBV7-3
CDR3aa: CASSLAGVSTDTQYF

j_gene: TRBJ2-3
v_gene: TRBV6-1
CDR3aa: CASSESGRGVTDTQYF

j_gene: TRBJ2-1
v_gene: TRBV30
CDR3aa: CAWSVLRRGVRVQFF

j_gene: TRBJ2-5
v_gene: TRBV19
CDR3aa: CASSTGTSGTQYF

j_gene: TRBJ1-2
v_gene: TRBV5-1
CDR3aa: CASSLGAAGWNYGYTF

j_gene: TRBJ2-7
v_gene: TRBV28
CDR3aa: CASTLGTGGSEQYF

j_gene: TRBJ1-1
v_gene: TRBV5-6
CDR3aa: CASSLADRGVAFF

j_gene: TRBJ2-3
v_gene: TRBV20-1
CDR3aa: CSARSGESRTDTQYF

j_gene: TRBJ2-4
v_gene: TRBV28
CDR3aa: CASTLAGTSFTGVSKNIQYF

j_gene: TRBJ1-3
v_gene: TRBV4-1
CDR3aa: CASSQGALAGSLRNTIYF

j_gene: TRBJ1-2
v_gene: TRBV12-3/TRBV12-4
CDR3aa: CASSPGQSRYAYTF

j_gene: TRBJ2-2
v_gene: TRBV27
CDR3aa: CASTWAGVDTGELFF

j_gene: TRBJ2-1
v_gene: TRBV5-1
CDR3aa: CASSPRDRSHWQFF

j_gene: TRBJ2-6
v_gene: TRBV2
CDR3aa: CANFPGLADSGANVLTF

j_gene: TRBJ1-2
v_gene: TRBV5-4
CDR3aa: CASGTLSGQVVDGYTF

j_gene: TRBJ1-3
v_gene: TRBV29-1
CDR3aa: CSVVGGNGNTIYF

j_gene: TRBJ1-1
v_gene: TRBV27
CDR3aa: CASSFARRNTEAFF

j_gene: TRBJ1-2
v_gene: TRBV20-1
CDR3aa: CSAVQGYGYTF

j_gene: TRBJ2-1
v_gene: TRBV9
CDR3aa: CASSDQGSYNEQFF

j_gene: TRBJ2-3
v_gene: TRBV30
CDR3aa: CAWSYGRADTQYF

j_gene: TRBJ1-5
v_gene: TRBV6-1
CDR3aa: CASSEAGAGRGQPQHF